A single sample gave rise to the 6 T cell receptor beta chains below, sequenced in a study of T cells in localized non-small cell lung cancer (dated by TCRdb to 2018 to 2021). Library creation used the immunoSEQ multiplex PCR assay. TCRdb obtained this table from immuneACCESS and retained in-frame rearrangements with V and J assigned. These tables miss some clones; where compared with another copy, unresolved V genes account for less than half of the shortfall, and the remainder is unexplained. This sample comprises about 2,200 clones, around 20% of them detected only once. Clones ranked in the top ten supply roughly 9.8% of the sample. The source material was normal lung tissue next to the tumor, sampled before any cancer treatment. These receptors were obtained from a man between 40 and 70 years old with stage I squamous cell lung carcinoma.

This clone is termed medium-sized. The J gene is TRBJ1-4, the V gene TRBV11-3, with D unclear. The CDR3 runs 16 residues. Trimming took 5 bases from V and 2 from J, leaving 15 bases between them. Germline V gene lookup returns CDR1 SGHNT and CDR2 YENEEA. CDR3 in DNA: TGTGCCAGCAGCGTCGGGCGTGAGACGACTAATGAAAAACTGTTTTTT. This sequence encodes CASSVGRETTNEKLFF.

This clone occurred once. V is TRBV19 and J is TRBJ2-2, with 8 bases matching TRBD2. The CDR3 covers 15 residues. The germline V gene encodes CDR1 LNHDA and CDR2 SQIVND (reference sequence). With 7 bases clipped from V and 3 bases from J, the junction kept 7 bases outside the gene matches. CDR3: CASIAGLPYTGELFF. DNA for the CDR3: TGTGCCAGTATAGCGGGACTTCCTTACACCGGGGAGCTGTTTTTT. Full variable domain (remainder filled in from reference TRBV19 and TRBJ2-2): DGGITQSPKYLFRKEGQNVTLSCEQNLNHDAMYWYRQDPGQGLRLIYYSQIVNDFQKGDIAEGYSVSREKKESFPLTVTSAQKNPTAFYLCASIAGLPYTGELFFGEGSRLTVL.

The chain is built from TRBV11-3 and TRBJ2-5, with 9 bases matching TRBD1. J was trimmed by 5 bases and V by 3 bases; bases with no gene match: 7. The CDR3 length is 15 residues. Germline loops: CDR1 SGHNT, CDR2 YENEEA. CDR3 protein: CASSFTTGGGETQYF. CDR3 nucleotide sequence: TGTGCCAGCAGCTTTACAACAGGGGGCGGTGAGACCCAGTACTTC.

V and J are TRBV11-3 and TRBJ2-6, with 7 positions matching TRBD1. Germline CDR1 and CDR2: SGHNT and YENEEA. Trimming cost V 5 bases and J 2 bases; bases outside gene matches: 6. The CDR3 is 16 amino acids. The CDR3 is CASSNLTGAGANVLTF. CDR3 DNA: TGTGCCAGCAGCAACCTAACAGGGGCTGGGGCCAACGTCCTGACTTTC.

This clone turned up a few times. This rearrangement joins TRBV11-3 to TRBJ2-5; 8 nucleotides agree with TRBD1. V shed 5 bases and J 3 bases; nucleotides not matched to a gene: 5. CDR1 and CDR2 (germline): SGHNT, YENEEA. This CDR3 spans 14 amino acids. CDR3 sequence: CASSHLDREETQYF. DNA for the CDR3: TGTGCCAGCAGCCATCTGGACAGGGAAGAGACCCAGTACTTC.

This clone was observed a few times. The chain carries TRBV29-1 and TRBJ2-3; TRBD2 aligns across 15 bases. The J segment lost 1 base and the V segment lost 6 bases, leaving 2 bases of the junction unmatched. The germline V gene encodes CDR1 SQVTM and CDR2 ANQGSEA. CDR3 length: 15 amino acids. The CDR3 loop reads CSVGLAGGRTDTQYF. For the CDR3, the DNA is TGCAGCGTGGGACTAGCGGGAGGTCGCACAGATACGCAGTATTTT.